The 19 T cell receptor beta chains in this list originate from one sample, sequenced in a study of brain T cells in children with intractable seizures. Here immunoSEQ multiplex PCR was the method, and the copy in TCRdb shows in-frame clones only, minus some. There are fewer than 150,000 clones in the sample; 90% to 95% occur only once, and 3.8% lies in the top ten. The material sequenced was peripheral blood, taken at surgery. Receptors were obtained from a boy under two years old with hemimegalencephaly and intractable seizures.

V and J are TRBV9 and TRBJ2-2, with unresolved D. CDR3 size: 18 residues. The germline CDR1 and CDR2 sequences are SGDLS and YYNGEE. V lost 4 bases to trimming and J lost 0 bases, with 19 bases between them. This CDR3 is CASSPRWSRPSNTGELFF. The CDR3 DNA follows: TGTGCCAGCAGCCCCAGATGGTCTAGGCCTTCGAACACCGGGGAGCTGTTTTTT.

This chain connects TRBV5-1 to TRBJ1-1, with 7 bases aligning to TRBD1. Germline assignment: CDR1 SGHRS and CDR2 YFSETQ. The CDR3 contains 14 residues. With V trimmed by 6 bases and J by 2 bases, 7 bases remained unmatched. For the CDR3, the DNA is TGCGCCAGCACCGCGGGACAGCCAAACACTGAAGCTTTCTTT. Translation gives CASTAGQPNTEAFF.

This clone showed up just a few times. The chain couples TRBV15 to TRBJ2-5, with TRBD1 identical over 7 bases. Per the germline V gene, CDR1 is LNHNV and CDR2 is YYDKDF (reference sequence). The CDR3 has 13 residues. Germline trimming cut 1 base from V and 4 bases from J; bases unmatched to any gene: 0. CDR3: CATSRGQGETQYF. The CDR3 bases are TGTGCCACCAGCAGAGGACAGGGAGAGACCCAGTACTTC. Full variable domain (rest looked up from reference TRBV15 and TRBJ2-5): DAMVIQNPRYQVTQFGKPVTLSCSQTLNHNVMYWYQQKSSQAPKLLFHYYDKDFNNEADTPDNFQSRRPNTSFCFLDIRSPGLGDTAMYLCATSRGQGETQYFGPGTRLLVL.

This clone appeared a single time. CDR3 sequence reads: CASSLARGLDTEAFF. The CDR3, as DNA: TGCGCCAGCAGCTTGGCCAGGGGGCTTGACACTGAAGCTTTCTTT. The chain joins TRBV5-1 to TRBJ1-1; 8 bases line up with TRBD1. This CDR3 has 15 residues. CDR1 is SGHRS, CDR2 YFSETQ, per germline. The V segment lost 0 bases and the J segment 3 bases; nucleotides outside the gene matches: 4.

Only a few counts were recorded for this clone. CDR3 sequence: CASRPYGALELFF. DNA for the CDR3: TGTGCCAGCAGACCATATGGGGCGTTGGAGCTGTTTTTT. V gene TRBV27 combines with J gene TRBJ2-2, with D maybe TRBD1 (5 bases). Between the trimmed V and J ends, which lost 6 bases and 10 bases, there was a span of 15 bases. The germline gives CDR1 MNHEY, CDR2 SMNVEV (reference sequence). The CDR3 is 13 residues long.

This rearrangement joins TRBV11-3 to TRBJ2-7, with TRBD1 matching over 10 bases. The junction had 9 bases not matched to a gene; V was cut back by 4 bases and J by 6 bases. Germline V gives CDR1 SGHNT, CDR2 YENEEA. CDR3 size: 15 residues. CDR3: CASSSHGTGESEQYF. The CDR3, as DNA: TGTGCCAGCAGCTCGCACGGGACAGGGGAAAGCGAGCAGTACTTC. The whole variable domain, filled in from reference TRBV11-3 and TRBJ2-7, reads EAGVVQSPRYKIIEKKQPVAFWCNPISGHNTLYWYLQNLGQGPELLIRYENEEAVDDSQLPKDRFSAERLKGVDSTLKIQPAELGDSAVYLCASSSHGTGESEQYFGPGTRLTVT.

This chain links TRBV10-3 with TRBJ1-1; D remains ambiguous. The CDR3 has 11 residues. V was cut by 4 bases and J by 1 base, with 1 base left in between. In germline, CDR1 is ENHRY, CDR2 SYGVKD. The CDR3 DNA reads TGTGCCATCAGTGGGAACACTGAAGCTTTCTTT. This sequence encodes CAISGNTEAFF.

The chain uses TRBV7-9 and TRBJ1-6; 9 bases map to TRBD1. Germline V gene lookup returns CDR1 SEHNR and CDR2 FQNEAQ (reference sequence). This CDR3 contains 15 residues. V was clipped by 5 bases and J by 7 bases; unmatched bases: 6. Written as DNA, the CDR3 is TGTGCCAGCAGCCGGGACAGGGCCTCAAATTCACCCCTCCACTTT. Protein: CASSRDRASNSPLHF.

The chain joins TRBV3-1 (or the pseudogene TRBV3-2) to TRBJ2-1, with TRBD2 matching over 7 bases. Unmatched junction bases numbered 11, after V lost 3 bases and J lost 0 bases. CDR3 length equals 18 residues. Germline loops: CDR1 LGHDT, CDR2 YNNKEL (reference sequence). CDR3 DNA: TGTGCCAGCAGCCATCGTACGTCGGGCGGGAGCTCCTACAATGAGCAGTTCTTC. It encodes CASSHRTSGGSSYNEQFF.

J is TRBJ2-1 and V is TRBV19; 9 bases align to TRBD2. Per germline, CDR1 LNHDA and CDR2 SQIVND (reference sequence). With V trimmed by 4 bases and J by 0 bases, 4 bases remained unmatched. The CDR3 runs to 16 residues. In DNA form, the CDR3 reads TGTGCCAGTAGTAAACTAGCGGGCTTCTCCTACAATGAGCAGTTCTTC. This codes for CASSKLAGFSYNEQFF.

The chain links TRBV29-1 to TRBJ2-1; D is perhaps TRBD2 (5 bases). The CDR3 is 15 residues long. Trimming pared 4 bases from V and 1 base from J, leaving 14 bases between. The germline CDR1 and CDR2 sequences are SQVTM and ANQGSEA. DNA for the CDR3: TGCAGCGTTGTGGGTGGGAGTAGGTCCTACAATGAGCAGTTCTTC. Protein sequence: CSVVGGSRSYNEQFF.

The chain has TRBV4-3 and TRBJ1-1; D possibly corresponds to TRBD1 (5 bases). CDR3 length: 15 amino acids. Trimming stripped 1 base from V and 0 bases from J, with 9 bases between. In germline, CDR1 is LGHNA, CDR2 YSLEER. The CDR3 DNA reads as TGCGCCAGCAGCCAAGGGGGAGGGGTGAACACTGAAGCTTTCTTT. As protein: CASSQGGGVNTEAFF.

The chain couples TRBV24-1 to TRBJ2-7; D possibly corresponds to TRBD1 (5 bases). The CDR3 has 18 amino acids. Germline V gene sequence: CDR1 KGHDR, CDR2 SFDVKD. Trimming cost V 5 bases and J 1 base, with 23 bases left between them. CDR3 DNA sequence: TGTGCCACCAGTGCCCCCCTATATCCAGGGTCCTCATCCTACGAGCAGTACTTC. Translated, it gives CATSAPLYPGSSSYEQYF.

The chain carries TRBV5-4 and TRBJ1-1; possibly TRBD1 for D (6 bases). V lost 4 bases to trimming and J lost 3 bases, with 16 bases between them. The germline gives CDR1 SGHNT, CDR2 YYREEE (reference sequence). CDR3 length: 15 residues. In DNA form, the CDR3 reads TGTGCCAGCAGCCCACAGGGAATTAGGGACACTGAAGCTTTCTTT. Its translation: CASSPQGIRDTEAFF. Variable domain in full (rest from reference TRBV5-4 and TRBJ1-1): ETGVTQSPTHLIKTRGQQVTLRCSSQSGHNTVSWYQQALGQGPQFIFQYYREEENGRGNFPPRFSGLQFPNYSSELNVNALELDDSALYLCASSPQGIRDTEAFFGQGTRLTVV.

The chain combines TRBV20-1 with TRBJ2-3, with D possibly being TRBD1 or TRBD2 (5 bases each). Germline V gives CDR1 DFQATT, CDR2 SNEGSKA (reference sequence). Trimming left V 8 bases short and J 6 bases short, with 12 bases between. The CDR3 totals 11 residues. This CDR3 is CSLARGDTQYF. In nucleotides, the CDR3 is TGCAGTCTAGCAAGGGGTGATACGCAGTATTTT.

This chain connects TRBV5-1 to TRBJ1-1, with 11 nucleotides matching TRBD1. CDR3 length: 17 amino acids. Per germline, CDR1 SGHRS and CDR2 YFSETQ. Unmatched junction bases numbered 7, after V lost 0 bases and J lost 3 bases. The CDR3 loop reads CASSLVGQGAFDTEAFF. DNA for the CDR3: TGCGCCAGCAGCTTGGTCGGACAGGGGGCTTTTGACACTGAAGCTTTCTTT.

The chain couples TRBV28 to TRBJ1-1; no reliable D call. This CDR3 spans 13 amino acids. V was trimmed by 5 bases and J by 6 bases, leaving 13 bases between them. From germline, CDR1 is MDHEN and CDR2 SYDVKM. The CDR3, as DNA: TGTGCCAGCAGTCCCCTCTCGGTGGCTGAAGCTTTCTTT. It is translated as CASSPLSVAEAFF.

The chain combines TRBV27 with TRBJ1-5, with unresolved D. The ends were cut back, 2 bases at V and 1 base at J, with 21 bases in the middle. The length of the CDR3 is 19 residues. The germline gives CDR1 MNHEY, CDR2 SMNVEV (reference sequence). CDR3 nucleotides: TGTGCCAGCAGTTTACCCTCTGGAGGGTTGGAGATGAGCAATCAGCCCCAGCATTTT. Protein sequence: CASSLPSGGLEMSNQPQHF.

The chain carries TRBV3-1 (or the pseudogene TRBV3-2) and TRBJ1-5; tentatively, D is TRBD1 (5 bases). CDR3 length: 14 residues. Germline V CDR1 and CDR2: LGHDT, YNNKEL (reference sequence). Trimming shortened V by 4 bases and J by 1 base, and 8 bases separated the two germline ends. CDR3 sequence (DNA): TGTGCCAGCAGCCCTGGGACCAGCAATCAGCCCCAGCATTTT. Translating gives CASSPGTSNQPQHF.